This TCR beta chain was profiled in a study of shared clonotypes between healthy human individuals. Study findings and constraints: Clonotype sharing across donors was expected to vary with sequencing depth. Investigators collected only blood, and repertoires in tissues likely differ. Between several donors, naive CD4 clonotypes were shared at a level of about 5%.

As to this clone: Antigen: not known.

Germline CDR1 is MNHNS and CDR2 is SASEGT. Trimming shortened V by 5 bases and J by 0 bases, and 5 bases separated the two germline ends. The CDR3 length is 13 residues. Some clones are missing from TCRdb's copy, which holds only in-frame ones; the method was immunoSEQ multiplex PCR. The data contain 1,100,000 or so clones, about four fifths of them singletons. The V gene is TRBV6-1, the J gene TRBJ1-5; unclear D gene. The sequenced sample consisted of memory CD4+ T cells from PBMCs. Stated subset: CD45RA-negative fraction. The sequence derives from a man younger than 35 in good health. Some clones in this sample may be carry-over from other donors' samples. The chain's CDR3 is CASSTISNQPQHF. Written as DNA, the CDR3 is TGTGCCAGCAGTACAATTAGCAATCAGCCCCAGCATTTT.